This T cell receptor beta chain is from a study of T cells in Graves' hyperthyroidism and ophthalmopathy. Regarding the study as a whole: Most thyroid clonotypes with frequency above 0.001 were detected in blood.

RNA transcripts provided the source from which TCR beta CDR3 regions were amplified. The HTBI primer set was used in a first-round RT-PCR of the TCR CDR3. TCRdb used MiXCR to reprocess the multiplex PCR reads, holding one entry per CDR3 protein. This sample has a few hundred thousand distinct CDR3 sequences; approximately 16% occur once, and the top ten carry about 41%. This clonotype was picked up many times. The antigen is not known. Germline lookup yields CDR1 MNHEY and CDR2 SVGEGT. The V and J ends lost 5 bases and 1 base, in that order; junction bases with no gene match: 6. The CDR3 runs to 15 residues.

The chain links TRBV6-2 or TRBV6-3 to TRBJ2-3; 7 bases match TRBD2. The clonotype originates from a man aged 35-49 years with Graves' hyperthyroidism. Sequencing was performed on blood. The CDR3 here is CASSIRSGGTDTQYF. The DNA of the CDR3 is TGTGCCAGCAGTATCCGGAGCGGGGGCACAGATACGCAGTATTTT.